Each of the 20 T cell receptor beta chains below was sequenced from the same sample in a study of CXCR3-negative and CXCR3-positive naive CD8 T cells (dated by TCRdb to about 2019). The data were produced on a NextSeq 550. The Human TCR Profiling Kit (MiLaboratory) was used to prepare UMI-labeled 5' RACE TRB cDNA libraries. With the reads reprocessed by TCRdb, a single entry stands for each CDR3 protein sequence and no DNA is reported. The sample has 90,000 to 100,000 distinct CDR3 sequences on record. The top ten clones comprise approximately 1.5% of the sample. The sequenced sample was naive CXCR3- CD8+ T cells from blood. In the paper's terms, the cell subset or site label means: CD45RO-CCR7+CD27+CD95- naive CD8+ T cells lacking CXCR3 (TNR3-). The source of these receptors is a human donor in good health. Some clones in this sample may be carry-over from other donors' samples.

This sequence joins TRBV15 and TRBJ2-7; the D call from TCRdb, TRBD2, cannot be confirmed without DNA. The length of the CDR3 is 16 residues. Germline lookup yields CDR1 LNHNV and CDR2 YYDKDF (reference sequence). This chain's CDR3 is CATSSDREPSEYEQYF.

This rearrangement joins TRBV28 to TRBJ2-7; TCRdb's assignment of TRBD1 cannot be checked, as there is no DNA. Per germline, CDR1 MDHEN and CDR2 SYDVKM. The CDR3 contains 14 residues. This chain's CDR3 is CASSEIGTTYEQYF.

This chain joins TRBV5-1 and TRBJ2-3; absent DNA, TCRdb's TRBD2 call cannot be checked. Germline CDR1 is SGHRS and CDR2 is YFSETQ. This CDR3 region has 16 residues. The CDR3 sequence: CASSFEGGILTDTQYF.

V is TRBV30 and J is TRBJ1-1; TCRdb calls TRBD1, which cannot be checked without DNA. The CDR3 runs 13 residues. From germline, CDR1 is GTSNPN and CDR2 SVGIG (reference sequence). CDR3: CAYDRTMNTEAFF. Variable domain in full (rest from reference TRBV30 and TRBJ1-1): SQTIHQWPATLVQPVGSPLSLECTVEGTSNPNLYWYRQAAGRGLQLLFYSVGIGQISSEVPQNLSASRPQDRQFILSSKKLLLSDSGFYLCAYDRTMNTEAFFGQGTRLTVV.

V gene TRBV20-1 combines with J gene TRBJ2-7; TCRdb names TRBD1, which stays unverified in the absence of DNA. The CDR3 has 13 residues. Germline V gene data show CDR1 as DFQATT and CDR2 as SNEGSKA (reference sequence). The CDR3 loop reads CSAADPAIYEQYF.

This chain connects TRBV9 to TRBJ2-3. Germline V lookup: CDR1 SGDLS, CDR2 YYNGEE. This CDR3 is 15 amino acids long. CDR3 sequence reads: CASSVASGGTDTQYF. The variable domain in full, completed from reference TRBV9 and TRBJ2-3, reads DSGVTQTPKHLITATGQRVTLRCSPRSGDLSVYWYQQSLDQGLQFLIQYYNGEERAKGNILERFSAQQFPDLHSELNLSSLELGDSALYFCASSVASGGTDTQYFGPGTRLTVL.

CDR3 sequence reads: CASSTGVATLRTYEQYF. The rearrangement uses TRBV19 and TRBJ2-7. Germline CDR1 and CDR2: LNHDA and SQIVND (reference sequence). The CDR3 runs to 17 residues.

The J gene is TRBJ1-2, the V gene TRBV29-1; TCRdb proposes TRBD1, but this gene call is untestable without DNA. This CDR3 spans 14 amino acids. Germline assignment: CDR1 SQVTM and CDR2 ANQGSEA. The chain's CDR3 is CSVEGTGPNYGYTF. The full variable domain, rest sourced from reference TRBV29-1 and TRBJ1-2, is SAVISQKPSRDICQRGTSLTIQCQVDSQVTMMFWYRQQPGQSLTLIATANQGSEATYESGFVIDKFPISRPNLTFSTLTVSNMSPEDSSIYLCSVEGTGPNYGYTFGSGTRLTVV.

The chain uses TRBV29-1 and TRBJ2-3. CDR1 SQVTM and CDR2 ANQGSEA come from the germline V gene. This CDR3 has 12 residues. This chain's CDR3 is CSVGEHTDTQYF.

This CDR3 is CASSLLAGGSYNEQFF. The rearrangement uses TRBV7-9 and TRBJ2-1; TCRdb's D call, TRBD2, is unchecked because there is no DNA. CDR1 is SEHNR and CDR2 is FQNEAQ in the germline V gene (reference sequence). The CDR3 loop spans 16 amino acids.

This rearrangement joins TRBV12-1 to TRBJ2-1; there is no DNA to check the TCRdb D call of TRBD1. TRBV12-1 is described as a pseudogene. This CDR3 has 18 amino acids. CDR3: CASSFFGGLPSSYNEQFF.

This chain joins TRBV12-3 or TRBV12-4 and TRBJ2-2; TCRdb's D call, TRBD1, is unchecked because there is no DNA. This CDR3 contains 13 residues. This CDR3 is CASSPLLAGELFF.

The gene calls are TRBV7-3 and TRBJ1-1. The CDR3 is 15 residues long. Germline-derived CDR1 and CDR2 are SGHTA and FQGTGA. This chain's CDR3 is CASSPTRFGDTEAFF.

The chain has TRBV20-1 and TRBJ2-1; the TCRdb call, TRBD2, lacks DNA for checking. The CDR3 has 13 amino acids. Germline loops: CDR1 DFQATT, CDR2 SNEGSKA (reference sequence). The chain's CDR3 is CSLAGGRDNEQFF.

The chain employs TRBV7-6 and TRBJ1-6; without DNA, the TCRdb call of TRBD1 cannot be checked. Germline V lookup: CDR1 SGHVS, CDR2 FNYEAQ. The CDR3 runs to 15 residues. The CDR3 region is CASSLGGQGGAPLHF.

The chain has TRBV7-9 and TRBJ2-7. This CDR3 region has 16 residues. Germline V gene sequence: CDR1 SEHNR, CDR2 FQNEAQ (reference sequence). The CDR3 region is CASSLEPGRRSYEQYF. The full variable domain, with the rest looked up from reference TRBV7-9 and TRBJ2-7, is DTGVSQNPRHKITKRGQNVTFRCDPISEHNRLYWYRQTLGQGPEFLTYFQNEAQLEKSRLLSDRFSAERPKGSFSTLEIQRTEQGDSAMYLCASSLEPGRRSYEQYFGPGTRLTVT.

This chain's CDR3 is CASSQERQRGGTDTQYF. V is TRBV4-1 and J is TRBJ2-3; the TRBD2 assignment by TCRdb is unverifiable without DNA. The CDR3 extends over 17 amino acids. Germline-derived CDR1 and CDR2 are MGHRA and YSYEKL.

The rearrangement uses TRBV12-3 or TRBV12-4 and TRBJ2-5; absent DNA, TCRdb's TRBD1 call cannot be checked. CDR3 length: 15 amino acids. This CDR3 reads CASSPTGTPQETQYF.

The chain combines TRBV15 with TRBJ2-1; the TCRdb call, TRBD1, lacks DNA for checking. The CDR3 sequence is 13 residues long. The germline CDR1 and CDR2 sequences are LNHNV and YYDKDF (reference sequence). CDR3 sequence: CATSRDRGNEQFF.

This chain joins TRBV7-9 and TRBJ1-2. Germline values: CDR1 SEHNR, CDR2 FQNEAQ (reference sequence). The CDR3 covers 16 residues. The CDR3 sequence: CASSLEEQTANYGYTF.